Listed below are T cell receptor beta chains from one sample, sequenced in a study of blood T cell repertoires in COVID-19. The protocol was immunoSEQ multiplex PCR, while the TCRdb copy is restricted to in-frame clones and leaves out a portion. The sample lists 55,000 to 70,000 clones, about nine tenths occurring once. The source material was peripheral blood. The source is a woman aged 45 to 65 with active or convalescent COVID-19. CDR3s include the opening cysteine and the closing phenylalanine or tryptophan. D genes are given only for firm matches. Not all rows give a size; the values are once, few, many and, for expanded clones, a class.

J gene: TRBJ2-7; clone size: .; V gene: TRBV19; D gene: .; CDR3 DNA: TGTGCCAGTAGTATTGAGGGACACGGCAGGTACGAGCAGTACTTC; CDR3 protein: CASSIEGHGRYEQYF
J gene: TRBJ1-1; clone size: few; V gene: TRBV5-1; D gene: .; CDR3 DNA: TGCGCCAGCAGCCAGCAAGGAGGCTTGAACACTGAAGCTTTCTTT; CDR3 protein: CASSQQGGLNTEAFF
J gene: TRBJ1-6; clone size: .; V gene: TRBV10-3; D gene: .; CDR3 DNA: TGTGCCATCAATACTGCACCGTTTTCACCCCTCCACTTT; CDR3 protein: CAINTAPFSPLHF
J gene: TRBJ2-2; clone size: few; V gene: TRBV19; D gene: .; CDR3 DNA: TGTGCCAGTAGTGATAGGAGAGGACAGACGAACACCGGGGAGCTGTTTTTT; CDR3 protein: CASSDRRGQTNTGELFF
J gene: TRBJ1-1; clone size: .; V gene: TRBV27; D gene: TRBD1; CDR3 DNA: TGTGCCAGCAGTTTAAATCGATGGGGGGACAGTATGAACACTGAAGCTTTCTTT; CDR3 protein: CASSLNRWGDSMNTEAFF
J gene: TRBJ1-1; clone size: .; V gene: TRBV2; D gene: .; CDR3 DNA: TGTGCCAGCAGTGGGGACTTGAGCACTGAAGCTTTCTTT; CDR3 protein: CASSGDLSTEAFF
J gene: TRBJ2-1; clone size: .; V gene: TRBV10-1; D gene: .; CDR3 DNA: TGCGCCAGCAGTGTGACAGACAATGAGCAGTTCTTC; CDR3 protein: CASSVTDNEQFF
J gene: TRBJ1-1; clone size: .; V gene: TRBV12-5; D gene: .; CDR3 DNA: TGTGCTAGTGGTTTAAGTGGGGCCAGGGACACTGAAGCTTTCTTT; CDR3 protein: CASGLSGARDTEAFF
J gene: TRBJ2-3; clone size: .; V gene: TRBV2; D gene: .; CDR3 DNA: TGTGCCAGCAGTGTGCGGGGCTCGACCTTCACAGATACGCAGTATTTT; CDR3 protein: CASSVRGSTFTDTQYF
J gene: TRBJ2-1; clone size: .; V gene: TRBV7-9; D gene: TRBD2; CDR3 DNA: TGTGCCAGCAGCAAGCCGGGACTAGCGGGAGGACCCTACAATGAGCAGTTCTTC; CDR3 protein: CASSKPGLAGGPYNEQFF
J gene: TRBJ1-5; clone size: .; V gene: TRBV30; D gene: TRBD1; CDR3 DNA: TGTGCCTGGAGTATGGGGACAGGGAACAATCAGCCCCAGCATTTT; CDR3 protein: CAWSMGTGNNQPQHF
J gene: TRBJ2-7; clone size: .; V gene: TRBV5-8; D gene: TRBD2; CDR3 DNA: TGTGCCAGCAGCTTAGCCCCGTGGAAGGGAGGGGACTTC; CDR3 protein: CASSLAPWKGGDF
J gene: TRBJ2-1; clone size: .; V gene: TRBV9; D gene: .; CDR3 DNA: TGTGCCAGCAGCGTAGCTACTAGATTCAATGAGCAGTTCTTC; CDR3 protein: CASSVATRFNEQFF
J gene: TRBJ2-2; clone size: .; V gene: TRBV3-1/TRBV3-2; D gene: .; CDR3 DNA: TGTGCCAGCAGCCAAGTAGGACATCTCACCGGGGAGCTGTTTTTT; CDR3 protein: CASSQVGHLTGELFF
J gene: TRBJ1-1; clone size: many; V gene: TRBV6-1; D gene: TRBD1; CDR3 DNA: TGTGCCAGCAGTGAATTTCAGGGGGCAGGTGAAGCTTTCTTT; CDR3 protein: CASSEFQGAGEAFF
J gene: TRBJ2-7; clone size: .; V gene: TRBV5-6; D gene: TRBD1; CDR3 DNA: TGTGCCAGCAGACGTTTTCCGACAGGGGCTGGGGGTGAGCAGTACTTC; CDR3 protein: CASRRFPTGAGGEQYF
J gene: TRBJ2-5; clone size: .; V gene: TRBV30; D gene: TRBD2; CDR3 DNA: TGTGCCTGGAGTACGGGACTAGCCGGAAAGACCCAGTACTTC; CDR3 protein: CAWSTGLAGKTQYF
J gene: TRBJ1-1; clone size: .; V gene: TRBV27; D gene: .; CDR3 DNA: TGTGCCAGCAGTTTCGACGAGAGGGGGTTAGGAGAAGCTTTCTTT; CDR3 protein: CASSFDERGLGEAFF
J gene: TRBJ2-1; clone size: .; V gene: TRBV6-2/TRBV6-3; D gene: TRBD2; CDR3 DNA: TGTGCCAGCAGCCAGACTAGCGGGGACTACAATGAGCAGTTCTTC; CDR3 protein: CASSQTSGDYNEQFF
J gene: TRBJ2-7; clone size: .; V gene: TRBV7-9; D gene: .; CDR3 DNA: TGTGCCAGCAGCTCCGGAGGCCTAGCGTTCTACGAGCAGTACTTC; CDR3 protein: CASSSGGLAFYEQYF
J gene: TRBJ1-2; clone size: .; V gene: TRBV5-5; D gene: .; CDR3 DNA: TGTGCCAGCAGCTTGGTTCACAGGACAAACTATGGCTACACCTTC; CDR3 protein: CASSLVHRTNYGYTF
J gene: TRBJ1-1; clone size: .; V gene: TRBV12-3/TRBV12-4; D gene: .; CDR3 DNA: TGTGCCAGCAGCTCAGGGAACACTGAAGCTTTCTTT; CDR3 protein: CASSSGNTEAFF
J gene: TRBJ2-1; clone size: .; V gene: TRBV7-9; D gene: .; CDR3 DNA: TGTGCCAGCAGCCTCGACTATTCAGTTTATAATGAGCAGTTCTTC; CDR3 protein: CASSLDYSVYNEQFF
J gene: TRBJ1-1; clone size: once; V gene: TRBV13; D gene: .; CDR3 DNA: TGTGCCAGTTTGTCGAGAGGGGAGGGGGGATACACTGAAGCTTTCTTT; CDR3 protein: CASLSRGEGGYTEAFF
J gene: TRBJ1-2; clone size: .; V gene: TRBV6-1; D gene: .; CDR3 DNA: TGTGCCAGCAGTGAAGGTTGGGGAGGAGAGTATGGCTACACCTTC; CDR3 protein: CASSEGWGGEYGYTF
J gene: TRBJ2-7; clone size: .; V gene: TRBV19; D gene: TRBD1; CDR3 DNA: TGTGCCAGTAATGAACAGGGGGCGTACGAGCAGTACTTC; CDR3 protein: CASNEQGAYEQYF
J gene: TRBJ2-7; clone size: .; V gene: TRBV27; D gene: TRBD1; CDR3 DNA: TGTGCCAGCAGTCCGGCCGGGACAGACTACTACGAGCAGTACTTC; CDR3 protein: CASSPAGTDYYEQYF
J gene: TRBJ2-7; clone size: once; V gene: TRBV7-6; D gene: TRBD2; CDR3 DNA: TGTGCCAGCAGCCGATCCGGGACTAGCGGGAGGGGGGGGGAGCAGTACTTC; CDR3 protein: CASSRSGTSGRGGEQYF
J gene: TRBJ2-5; clone size: .; V gene: TRBV5-1; D gene: .; CDR3 DNA: TGCGCCAGCAGCTTCGGGGAGACCCAGTACTTC; CDR3 protein: CASSFGETQYF
J gene: TRBJ1-3; clone size: .; V gene: TRBV29-1; D gene: TRBD1; CDR3 DNA: TGCAGCGTTCGCGGACAGGCGAACACCATATATTTT; CDR3 protein: CSVRGQANTIYF
J gene: TRBJ2-1; clone size: .; V gene: TRBV3-1/TRBV3-2; D gene: TRBD2; CDR3 DNA: TGTGCCAGCAGGCCCCAGGTAGCGGGAGCTTATAATGAGCAGTTCTTC; CDR3 protein: CASRPQVAGAYNEQFF
J gene: TRBJ1-5; clone size: .; V gene: TRBV18; D gene: TRBD1; CDR3 DNA: TGTGCCAGCTCACCGGACAGGGCGGTACAGCCCCAGCATTTT; CDR3 protein: CASSPDRAVQPQHF
J gene: TRBJ1-2; clone size: .; V gene: TRBV21-1; D gene: .; CDR3 DNA: TGTGCCAGCAGCAAAGTGGGGCAGGCCCCTGGGGGGGGCTACACCTTC; CDR3 protein: CASSKVGQAPGGGYTF
J gene: TRBJ1-2; clone size: .; V gene: TRBV5-1; D gene: .; CDR3 DNA: TGCGCCAGCAGCTTGCAGGGTAACTATGGCTACACCTTC; CDR3 protein: CASSLQGNYGYTF
J gene: TRBJ2-7; clone size: .; V gene: TRBV7-9; D gene: TRBD2; CDR3 DNA: TGTGCCAGCAGCTTAGGGGCGCGAGCGGGAGGAAACTACGAGCAGTACTTC; CDR3 protein: CASSLGARAGGNYEQYF
J gene: TRBJ1-2; clone size: .; V gene: TRBV6-1; D gene: TRBD1; CDR3 DNA: TGTGCCAGCAGTGAAAGGTACGAGACAGGGGGCTATGGCTACACCTTC; CDR3 protein: CASSERYETGGYGYTF
J gene: TRBJ1-2; clone size: .; V gene: TRBV30; D gene: TRBD1; CDR3 DNA: TGTGCCTGGAAGGGGACAGGGCTGGGTTTCACCTTC; CDR3 protein: CAWKGTGLGFTF
J gene: TRBJ1-6; clone size: once; V gene: TRBV3-1/TRBV3-2; D gene: .; CDR3 DNA: TGTGCCAGCAGCCAAAACGGGTTCAATTCACCCCTCCACTTT; CDR3 protein: CASSQNGFNSPLHF
J gene: TRBJ2-3; clone size: .; V gene: TRBV11-3; D gene: TRBD1; CDR3 DNA: TGTGCCAGCAGCTTAAAATCTATACGGGGACAGACCACAGATACGCAGTATTTT; CDR3 protein: CASSLKSIRGQTTDTQYF
J gene: TRBJ2-3; clone size: .; V gene: TRBV19; D gene: .; CDR3 DNA: TGTGCCAGTAGTTTTCCTCAACGGGATACGCAGTATTTT; CDR3 protein: CASSFPQRDTQYF
J gene: TRBJ2-1; clone size: .; V gene: TRBV6-4; D gene: .; CDR3 DNA: TGTGCCAGCAGCCCCACTACGCGGAGGAGCTCCTACAATGAGCAGTTCTTC; CDR3 protein: CASSPTTRRSSYNEQFF
J gene: TRBJ1-2; clone size: .; V gene: TRBV10-3; D gene: .; CDR3 DNA: TGTGCCATCAGTGAGTCAGGGTCAGGGTCTGGCTATGGCTACACCTTC; CDR3 protein: CAISESGSGSGYGYTF
J gene: TRBJ2-7; clone size: .; V gene: TRBV18; D gene: TRBD1; CDR3 DNA: TGTGCCAGCTCACCAGGGGGACAGGGTATTTTCGAGCAGTACTTC; CDR3 protein: CASSPGGQGIFEQYF
J gene: TRBJ1-1; clone size: .; V gene: TRBV5-1; D gene: TRBD1; CDR3 DNA: TGCGCCAGCAGCTTGGCGGGACAGGGGATGAACACTGAAGCTTTCTTT; CDR3 protein: CASSLAGQGMNTEAFF
J gene: TRBJ1-2; clone size: .; V gene: TRBV6-1; D gene: .; CDR3 DNA: TGTGCCAGCAGTGAAGCAGGGAGTAGCTATGGCTACACCTTC; CDR3 protein: CASSEAGSSYGYTF
J gene: TRBJ1-2; clone size: .; V gene: TRBV29-1; D gene: .; CDR3 DNA: TGCAGCGTCCCTAGGGGCTTGGGCTACACCTTC; CDR3 protein: CSVPRGLGYTF
J gene: TRBJ2-5; clone size: .; V gene: TRBV10-3; D gene: .; CDR3 DNA: TGTGCCATCAGTGAGTCGAACTTTCAAGAGACCCAGTACTTC; CDR3 protein: CAISESNFQETQYF
J gene: TRBJ1-5; clone size: .; V gene: TRBV11-2; D gene: .; CDR3 DNA: TGTGCCAGCAGCTTAGATATTCGTCAGCCCCAGCATTTT; CDR3 protein: CASSLDIRQPQHF
J gene: TRBJ1-1; clone size: .; V gene: TRBV5-4; D gene: TRBD1; CDR3 DNA: TGTGCCAGCAGCTGGGCCGGGGGACAGGGGGGAAACACTGAAGCTTTCTTT; CDR3 protein: CASSWAGGQGGNTEAFF
J gene: TRBJ2-7; clone size: .; V gene: TRBV13; D gene: .; CDR3 DNA: TGTGCCAGCAGTTCCGCCGGGACTCCCTCCTACGAGCAGTACTTC; CDR3 protein: CASSSAGTPSYEQYF
J gene: TRBJ2-2; clone size: once; V gene: TRBV5-8; D gene: .; CDR3 DNA: TGTGCCAGAGTAAAAGGGGGTTCGACCTGGAACACCGGGGAGCTGTTTTTT; CDR3 protein: CARVKGGSTWNTGELFF
J gene: TRBJ1-4; clone size: .; V gene: TRBV30; D gene: .; CDR3 DNA: TGTGCCTGGAGTGCCGACAGAACTGCAACTAATGAAAAACTGTTTTTT; CDR3 protein: CAWSADRTATNEKLFF
J gene: TRBJ2-7; clone size: .; V gene: TRBV5-1; D gene: TRBD1; CDR3 DNA: TGCGCCAGCAGCCCCACGGACCCGGGACAGAACGAGCAGTACTTC; CDR3 protein: CASSPTDPGQNEQYF